The 3 T cell receptor beta chains given below trace back to one sample, sequenced in a study of radiotherapy plus CTLA-4 blockade in lung cancer. The assay was immunoSEQ multiplex PCR, and TCRdb's table has in-frame clones only and misses some. Here the sample spans about 87,000 clones, around 84% being singletons. The sample in question was peripheral blood, obtained from a patient treated with radiotherapy plus ipilimumab. Receptors originate from a human donor with non-small cell lung cancer that progressed on radiotherapy plus ipilimumab.

Remarks on this clone: At one boundary the junction diverges from the germline segment, which might be a read error. The sample has other DNA sequences that encode this CDR3 too. The rearrangement uses TRBV5-4 and TRBJ2-3, with 8 nucleotides matching TRBD2. CDR3 length equals 13 residues. The germline gives CDR1 SGHNT, CDR2 YYREEE (reference sequence). This CDR3 reads CASSLGGEGAQYF. CDR3 DNA: TGCGCCAGCAGCCTCGGGGGGGAAGGTGCGCAGTATTTT.

This clone was recorded once. The chain employs TRBV5-1 and TRBJ1-1; no definite D call. This CDR3 comprises 14 residues. V dropped 5 bases and J dropped 0 bases, with 11 bases sitting between them. Germline V lookup: CDR1 SGHRS, CDR2 YFSETQ. The CDR3, as DNA: TGCGCCAGCAGACCTTGGGATTTGAACACTGAAGCTTTCTTT. It specifies CASRPWDLNTEAFF.

CDR3 coding DNA: TGTGCCAGCAGCGCACTAGCGGGAGCTGGAGATACGCAGTATTTT. Translated: CASSALAGAGDTQYF. The gene calls are TRBV9 and TRBJ2-3, with 11 bases matching TRBD2. V lost 3 bases to trimming and J lost 5 bases; unmatched junction nucleotides: 5. Germline V CDR1 and CDR2: SGDLS, YYNGEE. This CDR3 region has 15 residues.